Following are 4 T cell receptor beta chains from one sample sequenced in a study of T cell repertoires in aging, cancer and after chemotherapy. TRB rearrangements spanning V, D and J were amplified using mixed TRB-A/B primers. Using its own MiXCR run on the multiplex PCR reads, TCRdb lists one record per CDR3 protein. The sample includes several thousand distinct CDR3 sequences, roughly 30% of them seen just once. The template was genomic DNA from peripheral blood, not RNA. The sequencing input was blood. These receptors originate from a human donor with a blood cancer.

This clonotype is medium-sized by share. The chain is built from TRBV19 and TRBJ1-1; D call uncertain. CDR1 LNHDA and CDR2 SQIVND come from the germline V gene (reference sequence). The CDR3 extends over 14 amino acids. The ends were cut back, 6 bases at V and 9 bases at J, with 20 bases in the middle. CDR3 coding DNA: TGTGCCAGTAGGGGCCAGAAGGAGAGCGGGAAAGCTTTCTTT. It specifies CASRGQKESGKAFF.

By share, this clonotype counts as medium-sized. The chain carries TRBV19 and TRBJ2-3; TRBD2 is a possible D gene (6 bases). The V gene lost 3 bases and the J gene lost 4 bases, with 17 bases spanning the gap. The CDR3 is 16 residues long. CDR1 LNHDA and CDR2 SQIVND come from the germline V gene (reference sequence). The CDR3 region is CASSMNGGKQPDTQYF. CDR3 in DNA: TGTGCCAGTAGTATGAATGGAGGGAAGCAACCAGATACGCAGTATTTT. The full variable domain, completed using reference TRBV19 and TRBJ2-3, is DGGITQSPKYLFRKEGQNVTLSCEQNLNHDAMYWYRQDPGQGLRLIYYSQIVNDFQKGDIAEGYSVSREKKESFPLTVTSAQKNPTAFYLCASSMNGGKQPDTQYFGPGTRLTVL.

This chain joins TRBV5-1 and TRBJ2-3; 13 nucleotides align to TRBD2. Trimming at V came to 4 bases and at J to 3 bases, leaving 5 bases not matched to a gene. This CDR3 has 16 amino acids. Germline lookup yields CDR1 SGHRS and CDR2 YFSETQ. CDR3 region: CASSAATSGGTDTQYF. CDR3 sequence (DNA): TGCGCCAGCAGCGCCGCGACTAGCGGGGGGACAGATACGCAGTATTTT.

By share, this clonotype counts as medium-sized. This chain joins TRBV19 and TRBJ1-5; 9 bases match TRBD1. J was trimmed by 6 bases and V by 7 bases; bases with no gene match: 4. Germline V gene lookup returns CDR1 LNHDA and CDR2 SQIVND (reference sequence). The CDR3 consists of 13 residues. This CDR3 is CASTDRGGQPQHF. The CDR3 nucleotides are TGTGCCAGTACCGACAGGGGGGGTCAGCCCCAGCATTTT.